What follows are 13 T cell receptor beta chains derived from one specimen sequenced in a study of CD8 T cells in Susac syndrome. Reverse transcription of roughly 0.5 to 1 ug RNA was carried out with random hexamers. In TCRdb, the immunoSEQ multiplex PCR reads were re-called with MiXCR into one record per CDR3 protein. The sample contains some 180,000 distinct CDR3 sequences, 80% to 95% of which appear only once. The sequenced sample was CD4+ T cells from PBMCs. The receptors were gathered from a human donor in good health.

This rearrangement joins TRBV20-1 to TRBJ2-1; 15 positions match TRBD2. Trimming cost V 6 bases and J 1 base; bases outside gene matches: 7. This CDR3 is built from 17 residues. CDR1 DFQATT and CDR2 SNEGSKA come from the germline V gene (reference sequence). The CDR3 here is CSARGLAGGLSYNEQFF. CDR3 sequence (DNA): TGCAGTGCCCGGGGACTAGCGGGGGGACTTTCCTACAATGAGCAGTTCTTC.

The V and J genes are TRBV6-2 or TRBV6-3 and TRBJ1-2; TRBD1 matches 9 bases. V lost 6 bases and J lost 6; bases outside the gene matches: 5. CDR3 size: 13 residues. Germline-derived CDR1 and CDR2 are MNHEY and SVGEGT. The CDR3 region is CASRTGQGNGYTF. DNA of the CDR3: TGTGCCAGCAGAACGGGACAGGGAAATGGCTACACCTTC.

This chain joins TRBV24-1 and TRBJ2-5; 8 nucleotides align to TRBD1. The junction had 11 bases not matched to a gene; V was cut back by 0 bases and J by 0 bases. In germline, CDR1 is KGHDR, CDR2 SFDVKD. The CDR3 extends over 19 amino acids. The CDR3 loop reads CATSDLGPGGFPNQETQYF. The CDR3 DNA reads TGTGCCACCAGTGATTTGGGGCCAGGGGGCTTCCCCAACCAAGAGACCCAGTACTTC.

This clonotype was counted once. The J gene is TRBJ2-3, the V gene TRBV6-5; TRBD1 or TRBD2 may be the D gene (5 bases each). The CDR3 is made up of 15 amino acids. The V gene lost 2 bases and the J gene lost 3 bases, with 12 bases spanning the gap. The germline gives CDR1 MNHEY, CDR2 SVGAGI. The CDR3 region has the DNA TGTGCCAGCAGTTACGGGGGATTCGTGACAGATACGCAGTATTTT. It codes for CASSYGGFVTDTQYF.

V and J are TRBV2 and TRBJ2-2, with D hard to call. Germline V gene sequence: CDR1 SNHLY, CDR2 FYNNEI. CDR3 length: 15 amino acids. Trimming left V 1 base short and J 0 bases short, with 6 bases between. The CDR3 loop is CASSEVAANTGELFF. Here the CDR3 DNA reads TGTGCCAGCAGTGAAGTGGCAGCGAACACCGGGGAGCTGTTTTTT.

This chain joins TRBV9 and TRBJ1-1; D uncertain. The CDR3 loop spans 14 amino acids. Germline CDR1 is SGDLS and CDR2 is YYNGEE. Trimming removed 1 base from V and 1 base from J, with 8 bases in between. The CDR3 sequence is CASSVLPGNTEAFF. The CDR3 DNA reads TGTGCCAGCAGCGTACTGCCAGGGAACACTGAAGCTTTCTTT. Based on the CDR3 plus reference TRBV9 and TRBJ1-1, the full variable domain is DSGVTQTPKHLITATGQRVTLRCSPRSGDLSVYWYQQSLDQGLQFLIQYYNGEERAKGNILERFSAQQFPDLHSELNLSSLELGDSALYFCASSVLPGNTEAFFGQGTRLTVV.

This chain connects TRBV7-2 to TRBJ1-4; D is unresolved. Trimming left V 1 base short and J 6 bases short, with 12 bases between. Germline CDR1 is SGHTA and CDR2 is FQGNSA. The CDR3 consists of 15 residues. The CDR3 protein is CASSLEGPSYEKLFF. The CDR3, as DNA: TGTGCCAGCAGCTTAGAAGGGCCTAGCTATGAAAAACTGTTTTTT.

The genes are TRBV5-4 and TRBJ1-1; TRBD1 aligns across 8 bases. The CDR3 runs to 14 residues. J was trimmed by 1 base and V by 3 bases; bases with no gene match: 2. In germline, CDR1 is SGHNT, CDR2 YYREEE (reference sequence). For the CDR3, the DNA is TGTGCCAGCAGCTCGGGACAGGCGAACACTGAAGCTTTCTTT. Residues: CASSSGQANTEAFF.

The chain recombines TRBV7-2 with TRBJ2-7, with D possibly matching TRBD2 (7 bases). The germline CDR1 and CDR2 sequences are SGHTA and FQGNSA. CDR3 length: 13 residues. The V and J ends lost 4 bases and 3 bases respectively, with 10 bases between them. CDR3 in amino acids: CASSWGGHYEQYF. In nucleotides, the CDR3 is TGTGCCAGCAGCTGGGGGGGGCACTACGAGCAGTACTTC. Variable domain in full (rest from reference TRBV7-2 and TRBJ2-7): GAGVSQSPSNKVTEKGKDVELRCDPISGHTALYWYRQSLGQGLEFLIYFQGNSAPDKSGLPSDRFSAERTGGSVSTLTIQRTQQEDSAVYLCASSWGGHYEQYFGPGTRLTVT.

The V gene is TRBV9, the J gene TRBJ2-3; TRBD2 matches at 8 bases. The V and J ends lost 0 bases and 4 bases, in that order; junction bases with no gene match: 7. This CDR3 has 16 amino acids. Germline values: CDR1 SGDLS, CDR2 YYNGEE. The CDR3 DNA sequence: TGTGCCAGCAGCGTAGTAGCGGGACGTTCTGCAGATACGCAGTATTTT. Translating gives CASSVVAGRSADTQYF.

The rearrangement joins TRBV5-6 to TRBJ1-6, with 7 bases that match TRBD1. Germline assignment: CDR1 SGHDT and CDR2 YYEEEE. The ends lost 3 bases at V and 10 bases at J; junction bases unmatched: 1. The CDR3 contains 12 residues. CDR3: CASSSQGSPLHF. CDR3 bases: TGTGCCAGCAGCTCACAGGGGTCACCCCTCCACTTT. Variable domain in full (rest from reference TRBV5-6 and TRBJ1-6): DAGVTQSPTHLIKTRGQQVTLRCSPKSGHDTVSWYQQALGQGPQFIFQYYEEEERQRGNFPDRFSGHQFPNYSSELNVNALLLGDSALYLCASSSQGSPLHFGNGTRLTVT.

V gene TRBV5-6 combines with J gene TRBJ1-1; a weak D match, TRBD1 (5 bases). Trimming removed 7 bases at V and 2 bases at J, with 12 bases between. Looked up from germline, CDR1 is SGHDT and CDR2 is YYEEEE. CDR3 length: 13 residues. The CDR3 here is CASSGARNTEAFF. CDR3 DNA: TGTGCCAGCTCCGGGGCCAGAAACACTGAAGCTTTCTTT.

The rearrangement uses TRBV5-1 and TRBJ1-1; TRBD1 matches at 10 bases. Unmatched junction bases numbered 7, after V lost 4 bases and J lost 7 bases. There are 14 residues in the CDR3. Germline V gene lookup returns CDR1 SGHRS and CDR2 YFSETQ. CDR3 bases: TGCGCCAGCAGCGCCGGGACAGGGGTTGATGAAGCTTTCTTT. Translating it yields CASSAGTGVDEAFF.